This paragraph covers one T cell receptor (beta chain) sequence. As yet, its antigen is unknown. The ends were cut back, 5 bases at V and 7 bases at J, with 8 bases in the middle. The CDR3 extends over 12 amino acids. The source of the sample is a study of response to subunit inactivated influenza vaccine. Findings and caveats of the study: Authors suggested each seasonal flu vaccination may recruit only limited numbers of new T cells.

TCRdb re-called the RT-PCR reads with MiXCR, one entry per CDR3 protein. The repertoire consists of over 650,000 distinct CDR3 sequences, with under 20% occurring once and the leading ten covering under 13%. The chain carries TRBV12-3 or TRBV12-4 and TRBJ2-2; D gene unclear. This TCR derives from a man in his fifties or sixties who received an inactivated influenza vaccine. The starting material was PBMCs from blood, obtained roughly 5 days after vaccination. CDR3 sequence: CASSPVSGELFF. DNA of the CDR3: TGTGCCAGCAGTCCCGTAAGCGGGGAGCTGTTTTTT.